These 27 T cell receptor beta chains were sequenced from one sample in a study of shared clonotypes between healthy human individuals (dated by TCRdb to the early 2020s). For the CD8 naive samples, CD45RO-negative cells were positively selected for CCR7, yielding a CD45RA+CCR7+ population from which TemRA cells were excluded. Library construction relied on the immunoSEQ multiplex PCR assay. TCRdb holds this immuneACCESS table with in-frame rearrangements only. Some clones are missing; in checked studies, unresolved V genes explain under half, and the rest has no known cause. The sample contains 1.5 million to 2.5 million clones, roughly 94% of them found a single time. Roughly 1% of the sample is taken by the ten largest. Sequenced material: naive CD8+ T cells sorted from blood. The cell subset or site label of this sample denotes: CD45RA+CCR7+. Every receptor here comes from a man aged 18 to 30 in good health.

The rearrangement joins TRBV15 to TRBJ2-7; 9 nucleotides line up with TRBD1. Germline CDR1 reads LNHNV; CDR2 reads YYDKDF (reference sequence). The CDR3 runs 16 residues. V was pared by 1 base and J by 4 bases, with 8 bases of the junction left unmatched. The CDR3, as DNA: TGTGCCACCAGCAGAGGGGGGACAGGGTTCGTGTACGAGCAGTACTTC. Translated, it gives CATSRGGTGFVYEQYF.

V and J are TRBV27 and TRBJ2-1, with TRBD2 matching 7 bases. This CDR3 has 12 amino acids. The J segment lost 4 bases and the V segment lost 10 bases, leaving 4 bases of the junction unmatched. Germline V gives CDR1 MNHEY, CDR2 SMNVEV (reference sequence). Here the CDR3 reads CATEGLYNEQFF. DNA of the CDR3: TGTGCCACCGAGGGACTATACAATGAGCAGTTCTTC.

The chain recombines TRBV19 with TRBJ2-7, with unresolved D. The CDR3 is made up of 14 amino acids. V shed 5 bases and J shed 0 bases, with 11 bases lying between them. The germline V gene has CDR1 LNHDA and CDR2 SQIVND (reference sequence). The CDR3: CASSFGQSSYEQYF. The CDR3 DNA sequence: TGTGCCAGTAGTTTTGGGCAGTCCTCCTACGAGCAGTACTTC.

V usage is TRBV28 and J usage is TRBJ2-3; 9 bases fit TRBD2. The CDR3 is made up of 16 amino acids. The germline CDR1 and CDR2 sequences are MDHEN and SYDVKM. Trimming took 4 bases from V and 2 from J; bases not matched to a gene: 7. The CDR3 protein is CASSSPLAGTTDTQYF. The CDR3 region has the DNA TGTGCCAGCAGTTCCCCACTAGCGGGTACCACAGATACGCAGTATTTT.

This chain joins TRBV10-3 and TRBJ2-1; TRBD2 agrees at 11 bases. V lost 4 bases and J lost 6; bases outside the gene matches: 5. Per germline, CDR1 ENHRY and CDR2 SYGVKD. The CDR3 contains 15 residues. CDR3 coding DNA: TGTGCCATCAGTGCCACACTAGCGGGAGTCAATGAGCAGTTCTTC. The encoded protein is CAISATLAGVNEQFF.

The V and J genes are TRBV7-2 and TRBJ1-4, with 8 bases matching TRBD1. With V trimmed by 5 bases and J by 5 bases, 7 bases remained unmatched. The CDR3 runs 15 residues. Germline CDR1 SGHTA, CDR2 FQGNSA. CDR3 coding DNA: TGTGCCAGCAGCACCGGACAGGGTGGGAATGAAAAACTGTTTTTT. It translates to CASSTGQGGNEKLFF.

V usage is TRBV4-1 and J usage is TRBJ2-7; D call uncertain. The CDR3 is 14 residues long. Trimming removed 1 base at V and 6 bases at J, with 13 bases between. Germline CDR1 and CDR2: MGHRA and YSYEKL. CDR3: CASSQVGSLSEQYF. DNA for the CDR3: TGCGCCAGCAGCCAAGTGGGCAGTTTAAGCGAGCAGTACTTC.

Of note for this clone: The same CDR3 can be traced to other DNA sequences in this sample. This rearrangement joins TRBV11-2 to TRBJ2-7; D is uncertain. The CDR3 is 14 residues long. V lost 4 bases to trimming and J lost 1 base, with 11 bases between them. The germline gives CDR1 SGHAT, CDR2 FQNNGV. As DNA, the CDR3 is TGTGCCAGCAGCTCCGGTCTGGGTTCCTACGAGCAGTACTTC. As protein: CASSSGLGSYEQYF.

This CDR3 reads CASSLMTGGDEQYF. CDR3 bases: TGTGCCAGCAGTTTAATGACAGGGGGCGACGAGCAGTACTTC. The chain employs TRBV28 and TRBJ2-7, with 10 positions matching TRBD1. Germline-derived CDR1 and CDR2 are MDHEN and SYDVKM. V gave up 2 bases and J gave up 5 bases; unmatched junction bases: 3. The CDR3 is made up of 14 amino acids.

Concerning this clone: This specimen includes other DNA sequences encoding the same CDR3. The CDR3 protein is CASRGGNTEAFF. CDR3 DNA: TGCGCCAGCCGAGGCGGGAACACTGAAGCTTTCTTT. This chain connects TRBV5-1 to TRBJ1-1; no clear D gene. The germline V gene encodes CDR1 SGHRS and CDR2 YFSETQ. Deletions cut 7 bases from V and 1 base from J, with 8 bases between. There are 12 residues in the CDR3.

In regard to this clone: Compared with germline, one end of the junction differs, possibly owing to a read error. The rearrangement links TRBV7-7 to TRBJ1-3; D is possibly TRBD1 (5 bases). Germline V gene sequence: CDR1 SSHAT, CDR2 FNYEAQ (reference sequence). The CDR3 runs to 17 residues. CDR3 bases: TGTGCTAGCAGCTTAGGAGCCCCAGGGCTCTCTGGAAACACCATATATTTT. Its translation: CASSLGAPGLSGNTIYF.

The gene calls are TRBV30 and TRBJ1-1; D is undetermined. Trimming removed 5 bases from V and 1 base from J, with 14 bases in between. Germline V gene data show CDR1 as GTSNPN and CDR2 as SVGIG (reference sequence). The CDR3 runs to 14 residues. The CDR3 DNA reads as TGTGCCTGGGACCCCTCACAAGAGAACACTGAAGCTTTCTTT. This gives the protein CAWDPSQENTEAFF.

The chain has TRBV2 and TRBJ2-7; tentatively, D is TRBD2 (6 bases). The CDR3 extends over 15 amino acids. The germline CDR1 and CDR2 sequences are SNHLY and FYNNEI. V gave up 7 bases and J gave up 5 bases, with 21 bases separating them. Here the CDR3 DNA reads TGTGCCAGCAATGGGGGAGGAGAACTTTACGACGAGCAGTACTTC. Translation: CASNGGGELYDEQYF.

The chain carries TRBV19 and TRBJ2-3; D is ambiguous. The CDR3 runs to 17 residues. Germline values: CDR1 LNHDA, CDR2 SQIVND (reference sequence). The V end was cut by 0 bases, the J end by 2 bases, with 15 bases between. CDR3 region: CASSIESGYRATDTQYF. CDR3 coding DNA: TGTGCCAGTAGTATAGAATCCGGATATAGGGCCACAGATACGCAGTATTTT. Full variable domain (missing parts from reference TRBV19 and TRBJ2-3): DGGITQSPKYLFRKEGQNVTLSCEQNLNHDAMYWYRQDPGQGLRLIYYSQIVNDFQKGDIAEGYSVSREKKESFPLTVTSAQKNPTAFYLCASSIESGYRATDTQYFGPGTRLTVL.

This chain uses TRBV6-5 with TRBJ1-2; D uncertain. Germline CDR1 and CDR2: MNHEY and SVGAGI. The ends were cut back, 2 bases at V and 2 bases at J, with 9 bases in the middle. The CDR3 extends over 14 amino acids. Here the CDR3 reads CASSYRNSNYGYTF. CDR3 sequence (DNA): TGTGCCAGCAGTTACAGGAACTCGAACTATGGCTACACCTTC.

This clone was recorded only once. The gene calls are TRBV5-6 and TRBJ1-1; 10 positions agree with TRBD1. Germline-derived CDR1 and CDR2 are SGHDT and YYEEEE. The CDR3 is 14 residues long. Unmatched junction bases numbered 5, after V lost 2 bases and J lost 7 bases. The CDR3 sequence: CASSFRDRGDEAFF. CDR3 DNA sequence: TGTGCCAGCAGCTTCCGGGACAGGGGTGATGAAGCTTTCTTT.

V and J are TRBV2 and TRBJ2-5, with D tentatively TRBD2 (6 bases). V shed 11 bases and J shed 9 bases, with 13 bases lying between them. Germline CDR1 and CDR2: SNHLY and FYNNEI. The CDR3 contains 10 residues. The CDR3 is CALTREAQYF. The CDR3 coding sequence is TGTGCCCTCACTAGGGAGGCCCAGTACTTC.

V gene TRBV7-3 combines with J gene TRBJ2-1; D not resolved. CDR3 size: 15 residues. The germline V gene has CDR1 SGHTA and CDR2 FQGTGA. V dropped 5 bases and J dropped 1 base, with 12 bases sitting between them. This CDR3 reads CASSAVVSSYNEQFF. The CDR3 DNA reads TGTGCCAGCAGCGCCGTGGTTTCGTCCTACAATGAGCAGTTCTTC.

The V gene is TRBV27, the J gene TRBJ1-1; no firm D call. The ends were cut back, 2 bases at V and 6 bases at J, with 19 bases in the middle. The V gene's germline CDR1 is MNHEY and CDR2 SMNVEV (reference sequence). This CDR3 has 16 amino acids. The CDR3 loop reads CASSLVPAEIGSEAFF. CDR3 nucleotide sequence: TGTGCCAGCAGTTTAGTCCCGGCGGAGATAGGTTCTGAAGCTTTCTTT.

CDR3 nucleotides: TGCGCCAGCAGCTTTTTTCAGCCCTCTGAAGCTTTCTTT. Translating gives CASSFFQPSEAFF. This sequence joins TRBV5-1 and TRBJ1-1; D is uncertain. The CDR3 is 13 residues long. V lost 2 bases and J lost 6, with 11 bases in between. The V gene's germline CDR1 is SGHRS and CDR2 YFSETQ.

In this sample, this clone turned up once. The chain uses TRBV2 and TRBJ2-5; the D gene could be TRBD1 or TRBD2 (5 bases each). Trimming shortened V by 2 bases and J by 4 bases, and 17 bases separated the two germline ends. The CDR3 is made up of 16 amino acids. The germline V gene encodes CDR1 SNHLY and CDR2 FYNNEI. The DNA of the CDR3 is TGTGCCAGCAGTGAAAATTACGAATGGGGGATAGAGACCCAGTACTTC. This translates into CASSENYEWGIETQYF.

The chain recombines TRBV6-1 with TRBJ1-1; the D is unclear. The CDR3 runs to 12 residues. Germline CDR1 reads MNHNS; CDR2 reads SASEGT. Trimming shortened V by 4 bases and J by 7 bases, and 10 bases separated the two germline ends. This chain's CDR3 is CASSVRDFEAFF. For the CDR3, the DNA is TGTGCCAGCAGTGTAAGGGATTTTGAAGCTTTCTTT.

CDR3 coding DNA: TGCGCCAGCACGGGGGATAACACTGAAGCTTTCTTT. It specifies CASTGDNTEAFF. This chain connects TRBV4-3 to TRBJ1-1, with TRBD1 as a possible D gene (5 bases). The V gene's germline CDR1 is LGHNA and CDR2 YSLEER. V gave up 7 bases and J gave up 2 bases, with 8 bases separating them. The CDR3 covers 12 residues.

The chain has TRBV9 and TRBJ2-1, with TRBD2 identical over 11 bases. CDR1 is SGDLS and CDR2 is YYNGEE in the germline V gene. The V gene end was trimmed by 3 bases and the J gene end by 5 bases; junction bases not matched to a gene: 4. CDR3 length: 15 residues. The CDR3 DNA reads as TGTGCCAGCAGCGATCCGGGACTAGCGGACAATGAGCAGTTCTTC. It is translated as CASSDPGLADNEQFF. The entire variable domain, with the rest obtained from reference TRBV9 and TRBJ2-1, is as follows: DSGVTQTPKHLITATGQRVTLRCSPRSGDLSVYWYQQSLDQGLQFLIQYYNGEERAKGNILERFSAQQFPDLHSELNLSSLELGDSALYFCASSDPGLADNEQFFGPGTRLTVL.

The chain is built from TRBV2 and TRBJ1-6; the D is unclear. Trimming pared 2 bases from V and 6 bases from J, leaving 14 bases between. The CDR3 is 16 residues long. Per germline, CDR1 SNHLY and CDR2 FYNNEI. The CDR3 sequence: CASSEFVSAVNSPLHF. CDR3 sequence (DNA): TGTGCCAGCAGTGAATTCGTTAGCGCCGTTAATTCACCCCTCCACTTT.

This chain connects TRBV27 to TRBJ1-6, with 8 nucleotides matching TRBD1. Germline V gene lookup returns CDR1 MNHEY and CDR2 SMNVEV (reference sequence). Trimming took 5 bases from V and 9 from J; bases not matched to a gene: 6. The CDR3 covers 14 residues. CDR3 coding DNA: TGTGCCAGCAGTCCAGGGGGCTCAGTTTCACCCCTCCACTTT. This encodes CASSPGGSVSPLHF.

The chain carries TRBV6-6 and TRBJ1-6; TRBD1 is a possible D gene (5 bases). The CDR3 covers 15 residues. Germline V lookup: CDR1 MNHNY, CDR2 SVGAGI (reference sequence). The V gene lost 0 bases and the J gene lost 11 bases, with 14 bases spanning the gap. The chain's CDR3 is CASSYSREGRTPLHF. CDR3 in DNA: TGTGCCAGCAGTTACTCCAGGGAGGGTCGGACACCCCTCCACTTT.